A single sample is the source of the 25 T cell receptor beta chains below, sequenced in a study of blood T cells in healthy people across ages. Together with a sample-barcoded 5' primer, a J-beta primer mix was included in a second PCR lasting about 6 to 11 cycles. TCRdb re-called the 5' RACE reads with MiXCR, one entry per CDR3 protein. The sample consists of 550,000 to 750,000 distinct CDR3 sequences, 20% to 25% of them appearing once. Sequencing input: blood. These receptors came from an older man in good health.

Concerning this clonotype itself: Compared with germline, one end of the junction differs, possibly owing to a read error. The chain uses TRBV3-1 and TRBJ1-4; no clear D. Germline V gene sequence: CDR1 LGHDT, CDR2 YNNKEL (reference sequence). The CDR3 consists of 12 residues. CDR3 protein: CASSQVGQKLFF. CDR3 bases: TGTGCTAGCAGCCAAGTTGGCCAAAAACTGTTTTTT.

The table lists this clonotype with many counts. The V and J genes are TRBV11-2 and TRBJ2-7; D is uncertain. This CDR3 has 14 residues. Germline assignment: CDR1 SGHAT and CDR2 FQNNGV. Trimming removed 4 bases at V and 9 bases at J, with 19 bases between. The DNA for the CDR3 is TGTGCCAGCAGCTCCGTGAGGCACAGAGAAGCGCAGTACTTC. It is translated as CASSSVRHREAQYF. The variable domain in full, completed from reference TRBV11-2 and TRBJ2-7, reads EAGVAQSPRYKIIEKRQSVAFWCNPISGHATLYWYQQILGQGPKLLIQFQNNGVVDDSQLPKDRFSAERLKGVDSTLKIQPAKLEDSAVYLCASSSVRHREAQYFGPGTRLTVT.

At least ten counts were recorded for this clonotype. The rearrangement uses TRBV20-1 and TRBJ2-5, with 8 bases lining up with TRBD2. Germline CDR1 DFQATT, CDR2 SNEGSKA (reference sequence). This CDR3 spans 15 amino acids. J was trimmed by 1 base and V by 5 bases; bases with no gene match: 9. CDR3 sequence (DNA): TGCAGTGCTCCGGGAGGACTAGCAATCCAAGAGACCCAGTACTTC. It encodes CSAPGGLAIQETQYF.

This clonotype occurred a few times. The CDR3 region has the DNA TGTGCCACCAGCAGACCGGGACCCTACTATGGCTACACCTTC. It codes for CATSRPGPYYGYTF. The rearrangement links TRBV15 to TRBJ1-2, with D perhaps TRBD1 (5 bases). Trimming removed 2 bases at V and 3 bases at J, with 10 bases between. Germline-derived CDR1 and CDR2 are LNHNV and YYDKDF (reference sequence). The CDR3 is made up of 14 amino acids.

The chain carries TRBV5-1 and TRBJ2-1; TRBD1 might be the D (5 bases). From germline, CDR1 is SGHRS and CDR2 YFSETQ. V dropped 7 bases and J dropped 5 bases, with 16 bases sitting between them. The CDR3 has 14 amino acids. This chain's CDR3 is CASGQQGPNNEQFF. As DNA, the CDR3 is TGCGCCAGCGGGCAGCAGGGTCCCAACAATGAGCAGTTCTTC.

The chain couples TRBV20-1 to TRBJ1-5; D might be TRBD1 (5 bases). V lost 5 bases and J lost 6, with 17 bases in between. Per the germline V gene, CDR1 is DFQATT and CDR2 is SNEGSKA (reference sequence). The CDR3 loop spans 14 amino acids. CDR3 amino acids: CSAPFGGRGQPQHF. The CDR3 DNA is TGCAGTGCTCCTTTCGGGGGACGAGGTCAGCCCCAGCATTTT.

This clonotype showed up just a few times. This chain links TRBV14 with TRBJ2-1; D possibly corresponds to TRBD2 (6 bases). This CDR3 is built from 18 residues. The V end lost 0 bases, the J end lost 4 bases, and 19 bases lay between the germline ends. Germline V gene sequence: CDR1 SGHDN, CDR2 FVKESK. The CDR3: CASSQDRGTRGLYNEQFF. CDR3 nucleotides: TGTGCCAGCAGCCAAGATCGTGGAACTAGGGGACTTTACAATGAGCAGTTCTTC.

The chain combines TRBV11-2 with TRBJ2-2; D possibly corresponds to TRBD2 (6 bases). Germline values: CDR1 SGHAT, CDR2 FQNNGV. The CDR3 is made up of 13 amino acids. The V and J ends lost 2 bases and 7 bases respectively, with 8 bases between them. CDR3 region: CASSLSRDGELFF. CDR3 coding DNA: TGTGCCAGCAGCTTATCGCGGGACGGGGAGCTGTTTTTT.

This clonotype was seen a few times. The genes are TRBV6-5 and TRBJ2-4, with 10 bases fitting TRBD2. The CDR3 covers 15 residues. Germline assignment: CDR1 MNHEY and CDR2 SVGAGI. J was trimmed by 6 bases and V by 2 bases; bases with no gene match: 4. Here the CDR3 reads CASSYKLAGINIQYF. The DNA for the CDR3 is TGTGCCAGCAGTTACAAACTAGCGGGGATAAACATTCAGTACTTC.

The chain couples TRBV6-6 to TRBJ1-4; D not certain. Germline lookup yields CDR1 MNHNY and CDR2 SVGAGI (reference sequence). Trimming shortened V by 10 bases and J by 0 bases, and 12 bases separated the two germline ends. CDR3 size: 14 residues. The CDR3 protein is CATSGSATNEKLFF. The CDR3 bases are TGTGCCACTTCGGGCAGTGCAACTAATGAAAAACTGTTTTTT.

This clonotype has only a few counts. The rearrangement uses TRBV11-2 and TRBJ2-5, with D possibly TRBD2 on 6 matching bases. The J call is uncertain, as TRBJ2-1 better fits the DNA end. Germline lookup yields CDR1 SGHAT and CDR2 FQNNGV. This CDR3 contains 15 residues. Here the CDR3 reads CASSLWGGSGDEQFF. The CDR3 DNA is TGTGCCAGCAGCTTATGGGGTGGTAGCGGTGATGAGCAGTTCTTC.

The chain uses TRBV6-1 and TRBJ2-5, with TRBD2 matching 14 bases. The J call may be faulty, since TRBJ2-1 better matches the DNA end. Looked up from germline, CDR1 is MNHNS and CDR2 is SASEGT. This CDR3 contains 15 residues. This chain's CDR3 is CASAPGLAGEDEQFF. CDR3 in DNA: TGTGCCAGCGCTCCGGGACTAGCGGGAGAAGATGAGCAGTTCTTC.

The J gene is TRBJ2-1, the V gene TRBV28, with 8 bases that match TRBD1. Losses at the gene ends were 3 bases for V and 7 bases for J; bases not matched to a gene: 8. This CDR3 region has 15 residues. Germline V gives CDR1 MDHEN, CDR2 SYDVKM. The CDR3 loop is CASSLLDRAGNEQFF. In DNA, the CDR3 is TGTGCCAGCAGTTTGTTGGACAGGGCGGGGAATGAGCAGTTCTTC.

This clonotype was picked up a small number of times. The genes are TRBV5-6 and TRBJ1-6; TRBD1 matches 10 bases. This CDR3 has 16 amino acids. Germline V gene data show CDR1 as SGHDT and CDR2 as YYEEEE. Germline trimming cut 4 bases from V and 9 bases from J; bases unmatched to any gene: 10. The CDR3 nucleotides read TGTGCCAGCAGCCTACGACCGGGACAGGGGCTTTCACCCCTCCACTTT. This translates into CASSLRPGQGLSPLHF.

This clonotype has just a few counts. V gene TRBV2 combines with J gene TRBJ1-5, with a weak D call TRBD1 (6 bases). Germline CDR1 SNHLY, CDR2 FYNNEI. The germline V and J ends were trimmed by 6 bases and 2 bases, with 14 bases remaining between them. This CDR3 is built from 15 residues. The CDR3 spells CASSLGTSGNQPQHF. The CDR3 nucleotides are TGTGCCAGCAGCCTGGGGACATCGGGCAATCAGCCCCAGCATTTT.

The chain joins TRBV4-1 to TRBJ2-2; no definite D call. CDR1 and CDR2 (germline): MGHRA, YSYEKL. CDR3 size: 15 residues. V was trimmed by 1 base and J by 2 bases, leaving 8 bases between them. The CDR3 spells CASSQVADNTGELFF. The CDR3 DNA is TGCGCCAGCAGCCAAGTCGCTGATAACACCGGGGAGCTGTTTTTT.

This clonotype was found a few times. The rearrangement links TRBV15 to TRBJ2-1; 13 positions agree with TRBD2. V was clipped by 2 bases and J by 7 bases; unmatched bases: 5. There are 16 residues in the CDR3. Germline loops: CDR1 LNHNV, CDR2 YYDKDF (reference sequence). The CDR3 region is CATSRPGLAGLNEQFF. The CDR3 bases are TGTGCCACCAGCAGACCGGGACTAGCGGGATTAAATGAGCAGTTCTTC.

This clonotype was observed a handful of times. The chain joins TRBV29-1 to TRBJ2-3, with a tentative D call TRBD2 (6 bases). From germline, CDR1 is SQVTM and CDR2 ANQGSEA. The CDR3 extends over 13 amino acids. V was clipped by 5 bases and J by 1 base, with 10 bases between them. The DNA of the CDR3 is TGCAGCGTTAGGTTAGCGGGCACAGATACGCAGTATTTT. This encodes CSVRLAGTDTQYF.

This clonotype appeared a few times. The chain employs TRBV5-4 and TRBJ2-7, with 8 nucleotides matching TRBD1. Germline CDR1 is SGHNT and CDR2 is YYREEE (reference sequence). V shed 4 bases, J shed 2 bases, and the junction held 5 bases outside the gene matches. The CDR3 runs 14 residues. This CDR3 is CASSPTGAAYEQYF. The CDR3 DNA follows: TGTGCCAGCAGCCCGACAGGGGCCGCCTACGAGCAGTACTTC.

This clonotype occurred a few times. The CDR3 spells CASSYDSSGANVLTF. In DNA form, the CDR3 reads TGCGCCAGCAGCTATGACAGCTCTGGGGCCAACGTCCTGACTTTC. The chain recombines TRBV5-1 with TRBJ2-6, with TRBD1 as a possible D gene (5 bases). With 3 bases removed from V and 0 bases from J, the gap between germline ends came to 7 bases. Germline values: CDR1 SGHRS, CDR2 YFSETQ. This CDR3 has 15 amino acids.

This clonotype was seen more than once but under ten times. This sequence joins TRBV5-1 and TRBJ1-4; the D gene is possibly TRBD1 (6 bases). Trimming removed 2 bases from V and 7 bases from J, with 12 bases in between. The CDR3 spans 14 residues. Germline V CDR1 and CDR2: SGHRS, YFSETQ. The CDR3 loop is CASSFPQGIEKLFF. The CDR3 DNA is TGCGCCAGCAGCTTTCCCCAGGGGATTGAAAAACTGTTTTTT.

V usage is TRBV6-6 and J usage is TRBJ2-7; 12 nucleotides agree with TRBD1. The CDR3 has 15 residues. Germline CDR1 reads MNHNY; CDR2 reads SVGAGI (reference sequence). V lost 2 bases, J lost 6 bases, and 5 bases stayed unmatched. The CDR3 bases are TGTGCCAGCAGTTACCCTCGGGACAGGGGGCGCGAGCAGTACTTC. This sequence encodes CASSYPRDRGREQYF.

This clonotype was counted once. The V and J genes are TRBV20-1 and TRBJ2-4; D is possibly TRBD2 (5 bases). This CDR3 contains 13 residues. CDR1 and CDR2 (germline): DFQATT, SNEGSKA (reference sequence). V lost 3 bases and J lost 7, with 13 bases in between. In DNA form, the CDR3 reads TGCAGTGCTAGTTCGGGGATGGTGAACATTCAGTACTTC. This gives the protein CSASSGMVNIQYF.

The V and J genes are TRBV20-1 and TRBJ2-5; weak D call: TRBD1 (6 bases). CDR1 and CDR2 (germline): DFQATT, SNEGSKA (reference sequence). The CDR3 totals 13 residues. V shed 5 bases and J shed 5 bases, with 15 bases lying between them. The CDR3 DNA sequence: TGCAGTGCTGGGGGCGGCACCAGGGAGACCCAGTACTTC. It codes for CSAGGGTRETQYF.

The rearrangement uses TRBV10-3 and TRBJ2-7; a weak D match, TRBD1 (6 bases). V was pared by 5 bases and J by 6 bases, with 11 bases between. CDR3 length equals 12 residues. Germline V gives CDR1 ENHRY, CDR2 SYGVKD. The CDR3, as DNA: TGTGCCATCAGTCCAGACAGGCGCGAGCAGTACTTC. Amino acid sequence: CAISPDRREQYF.